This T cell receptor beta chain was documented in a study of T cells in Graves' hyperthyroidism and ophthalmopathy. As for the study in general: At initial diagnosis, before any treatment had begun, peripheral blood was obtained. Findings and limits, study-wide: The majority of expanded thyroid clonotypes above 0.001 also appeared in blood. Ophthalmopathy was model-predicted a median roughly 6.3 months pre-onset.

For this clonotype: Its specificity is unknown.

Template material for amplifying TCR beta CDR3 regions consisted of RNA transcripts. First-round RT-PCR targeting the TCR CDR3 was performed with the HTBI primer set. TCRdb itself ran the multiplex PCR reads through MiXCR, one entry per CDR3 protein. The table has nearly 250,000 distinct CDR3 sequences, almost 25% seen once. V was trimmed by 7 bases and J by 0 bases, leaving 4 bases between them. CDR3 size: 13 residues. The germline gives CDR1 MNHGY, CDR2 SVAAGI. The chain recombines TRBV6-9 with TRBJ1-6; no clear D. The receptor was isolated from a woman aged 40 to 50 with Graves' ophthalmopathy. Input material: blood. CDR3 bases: TGTGCCAGCACTCGCTCCTATAATTCACCCCTCCACTTT. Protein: CASTRSYNSPLHF.